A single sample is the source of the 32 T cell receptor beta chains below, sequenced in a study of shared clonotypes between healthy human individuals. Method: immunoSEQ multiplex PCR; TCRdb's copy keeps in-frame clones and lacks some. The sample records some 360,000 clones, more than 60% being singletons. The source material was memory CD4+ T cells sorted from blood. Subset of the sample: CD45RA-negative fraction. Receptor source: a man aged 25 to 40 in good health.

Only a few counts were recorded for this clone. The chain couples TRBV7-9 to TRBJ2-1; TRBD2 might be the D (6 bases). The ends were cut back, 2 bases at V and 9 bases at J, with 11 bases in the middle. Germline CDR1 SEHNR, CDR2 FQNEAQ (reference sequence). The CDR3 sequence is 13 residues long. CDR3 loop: CASSLSSALEQFF. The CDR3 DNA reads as TGTGCCAGCAGCTTATCTAGCGCCCTTGAGCAGTTCTTC.

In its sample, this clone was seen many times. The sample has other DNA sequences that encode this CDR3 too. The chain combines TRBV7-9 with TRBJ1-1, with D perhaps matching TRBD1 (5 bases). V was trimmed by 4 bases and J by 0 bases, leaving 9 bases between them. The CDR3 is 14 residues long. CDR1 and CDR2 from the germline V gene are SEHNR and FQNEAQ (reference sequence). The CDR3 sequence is CASSSKQVNTEAFF. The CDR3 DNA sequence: TGTGCCAGCAGCTCAAAACAGGTGAACACTGAAGCTTTCTTT.

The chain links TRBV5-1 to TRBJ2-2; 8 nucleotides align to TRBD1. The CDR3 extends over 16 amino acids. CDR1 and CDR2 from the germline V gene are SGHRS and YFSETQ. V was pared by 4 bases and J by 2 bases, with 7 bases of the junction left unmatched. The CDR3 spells CASSPEPGGNTGELFF. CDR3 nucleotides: TGCGCCAGCAGCCCGGAACCAGGGGGCAACACCGGGGAGCTGTTTTTT. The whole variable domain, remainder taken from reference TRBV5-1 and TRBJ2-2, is KAGVTQTPRYLIKTRGQQVTLSCSPISGHRSVSWYQQTPGQGLQFLFEYFSETQRNKGNFPGRFSGRQFSNSRSEMNVSTLELGDSALYLCASSPEPGGNTGELFFGEGSRLTVL.

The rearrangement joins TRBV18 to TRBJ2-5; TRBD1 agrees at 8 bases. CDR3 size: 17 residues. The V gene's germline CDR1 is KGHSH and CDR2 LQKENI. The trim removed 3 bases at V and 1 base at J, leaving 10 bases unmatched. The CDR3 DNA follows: TGTGCCAGCTCACCTACCTTAGATCAGGGGGCCCAAGAGACCCAGTACTTC. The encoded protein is CASSPTLDQGAQETQYF.

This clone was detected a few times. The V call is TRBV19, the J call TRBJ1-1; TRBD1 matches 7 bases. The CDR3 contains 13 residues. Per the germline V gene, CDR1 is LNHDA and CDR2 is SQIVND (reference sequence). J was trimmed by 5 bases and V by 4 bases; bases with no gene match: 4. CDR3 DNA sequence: TGTGCCAGTAGTACGACAGGGAGGACTGAAGCTTTCTTT. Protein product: CASSTTGRTEAFF.

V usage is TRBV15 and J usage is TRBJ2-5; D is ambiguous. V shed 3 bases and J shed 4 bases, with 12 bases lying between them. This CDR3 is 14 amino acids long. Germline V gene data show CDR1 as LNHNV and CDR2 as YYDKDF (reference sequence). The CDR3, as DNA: TGTGCCACCAGCAGTGTTGTCGAGAGAGAGACCCAGTACTTC. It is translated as CATSSVVERETQYF.

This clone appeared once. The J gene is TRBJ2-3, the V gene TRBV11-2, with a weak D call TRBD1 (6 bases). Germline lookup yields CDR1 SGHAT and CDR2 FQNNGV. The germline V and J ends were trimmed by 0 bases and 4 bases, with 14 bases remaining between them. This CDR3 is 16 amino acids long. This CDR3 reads CASSLEGSRGPDTQYF. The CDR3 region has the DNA TGTGCCAGCAGCTTAGAAGGGTCCAGGGGACCAGATACGCAGTATTTT. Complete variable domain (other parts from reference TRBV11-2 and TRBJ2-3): EAGVAQSPRYKIIEKRQSVAFWCNPISGHATLYWYQQILGQGPKLLIQFQNNGVVDDSQLPKDRFSAERLKGVDSTLKIQPAKLEDSAVYLCASSLEGSRGPDTQYFGPGTRLTVL.

CDR3 region: CASSQFDLAGGTGTQYF. In DNA, the CDR3 is TGCGCCAGCAGCCAATTCGACCTAGCGGGGGGTACTGGTACGCAGTATTTT. This chain joins TRBV4-1 and TRBJ2-3, with TRBD2 identical over 11 bases. Looked up from germline, CDR1 is MGHRA and CDR2 is YSYEKL. This CDR3 contains 17 residues. V shed 2 bases and J 8 bases; nucleotides not matched to a gene: 12.

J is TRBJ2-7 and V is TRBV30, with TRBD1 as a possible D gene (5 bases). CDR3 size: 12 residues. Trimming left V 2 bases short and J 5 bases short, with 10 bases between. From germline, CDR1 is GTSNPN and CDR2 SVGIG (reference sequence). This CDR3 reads CAWSPGSDEQYF. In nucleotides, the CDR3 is TGTGCCTGGAGTCCAGGGTCAGACGAGCAGTACTTC. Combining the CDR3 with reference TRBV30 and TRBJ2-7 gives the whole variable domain SQTIHQWPATLVQPVGSPLSLECTVEGTSNPNLYWYRQAAGRGLQLLFYSVGIGQISSEVPQNLSASRPQDRQFILSSKKLLLSDSGFYLCAWSPGSDEQYFGPGTRLTVT.

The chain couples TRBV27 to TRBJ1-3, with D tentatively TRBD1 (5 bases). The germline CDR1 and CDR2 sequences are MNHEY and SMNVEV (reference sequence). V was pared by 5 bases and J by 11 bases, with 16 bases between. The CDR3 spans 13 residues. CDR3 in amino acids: CASSKGPLGPIYF. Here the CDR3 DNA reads TGTGCCAGCAGTAAGGGACCGTTGGGCCCCATATATTTT.

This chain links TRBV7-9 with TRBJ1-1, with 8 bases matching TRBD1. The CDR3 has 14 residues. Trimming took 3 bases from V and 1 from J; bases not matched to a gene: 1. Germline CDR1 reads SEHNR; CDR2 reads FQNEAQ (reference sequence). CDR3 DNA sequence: TGTGCCAGCAGCTTCGGGACAGGGAACACTGAAGCTTTCTTT. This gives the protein CASSFGTGNTEAFF.

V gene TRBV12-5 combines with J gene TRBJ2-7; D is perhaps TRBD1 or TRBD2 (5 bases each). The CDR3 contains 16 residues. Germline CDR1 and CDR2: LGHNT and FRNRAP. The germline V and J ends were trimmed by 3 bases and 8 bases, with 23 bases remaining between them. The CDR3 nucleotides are TGTGCTAGTGGTTTTTCATCGAGGGGCGCTCCGGGTAAGCAGTACTTC. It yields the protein CASGFSSRGAPGKQYF.

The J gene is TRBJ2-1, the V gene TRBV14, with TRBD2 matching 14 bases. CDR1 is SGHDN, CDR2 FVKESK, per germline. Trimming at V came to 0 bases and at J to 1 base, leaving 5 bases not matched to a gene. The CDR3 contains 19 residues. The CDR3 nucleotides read TGTGCCAGCAGCCAAGACGGACTAGCGGGAGGATGGTCCTACAATGAGCAGTTCTTC. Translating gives CASSQDGLAGGWSYNEQFF. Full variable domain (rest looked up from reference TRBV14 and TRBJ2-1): EAGVTQFPSHSVIEKGQTVTLRCDPISGHDNLYWYRRVMGKEIKFLLHFVKESKQDESGMPNNRFLAERTGGTYSTLKVQPAELEDSGVYFCASSQDGLAGGWSYNEQFFGPGTRLTVL.

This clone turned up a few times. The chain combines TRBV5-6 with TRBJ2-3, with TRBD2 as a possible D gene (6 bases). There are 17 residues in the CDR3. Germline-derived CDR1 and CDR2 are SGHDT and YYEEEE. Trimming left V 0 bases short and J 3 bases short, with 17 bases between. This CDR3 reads CASSLVVRGRGTDTQYF. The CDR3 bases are TGTGCCAGCAGCTTGGTCGTGCGGGGCAGAGGGACAGATACGCAGTATTTT.

CDR3 DNA sequence: TGTGCCAGCTCACCCGGGGTAGCGGGAGTGAGAGATACGCAGTATTTT. Protein product: CASSPGVAGVRDTQYF. The chain uses TRBV18 and TRBJ2-3; 9 positions match TRBD2. The length of the CDR3 is 16 residues. V gave up 3 bases and J gave up 5 bases; unmatched junction bases: 9. Germline CDR1 and CDR2: KGHSH and LQKENI.

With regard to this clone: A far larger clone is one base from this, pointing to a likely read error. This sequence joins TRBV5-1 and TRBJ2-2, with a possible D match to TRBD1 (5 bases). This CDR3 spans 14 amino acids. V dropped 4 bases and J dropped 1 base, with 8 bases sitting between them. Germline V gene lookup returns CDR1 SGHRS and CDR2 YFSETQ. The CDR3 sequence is CASSAQGNTGELFF. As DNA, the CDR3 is TGCGCCAGCAGCGCGCAGGGGAACACCGGGGAGCTGTTTTTT.

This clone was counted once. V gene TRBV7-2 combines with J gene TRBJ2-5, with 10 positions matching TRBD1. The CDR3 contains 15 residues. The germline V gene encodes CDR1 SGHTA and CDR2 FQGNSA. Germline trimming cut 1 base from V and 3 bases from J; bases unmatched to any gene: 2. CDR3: CASSLGGTGEETQYF. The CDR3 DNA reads TGTGCCAGCAGCTTAGGGGGGACAGGGGAAGAGACCCAGTACTTC.

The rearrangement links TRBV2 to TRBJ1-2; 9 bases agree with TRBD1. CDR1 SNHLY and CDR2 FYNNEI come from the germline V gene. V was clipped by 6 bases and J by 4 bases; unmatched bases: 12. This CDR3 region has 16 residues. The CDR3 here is CASSIGTGPTAYGYTF. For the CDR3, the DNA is TGTGCCAGCAGCATAGGGACAGGGCCAACGGCCTATGGCTACACCTTC.

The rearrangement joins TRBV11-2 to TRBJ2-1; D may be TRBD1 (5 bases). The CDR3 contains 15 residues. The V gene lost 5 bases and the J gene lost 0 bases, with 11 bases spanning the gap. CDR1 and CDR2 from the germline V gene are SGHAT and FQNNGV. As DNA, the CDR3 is TGTGCCAGCAGCCTCGACAGCTTCTCCTACAATGAGCAGTTCTTC. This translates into CASSLDSFSYNEQFF.

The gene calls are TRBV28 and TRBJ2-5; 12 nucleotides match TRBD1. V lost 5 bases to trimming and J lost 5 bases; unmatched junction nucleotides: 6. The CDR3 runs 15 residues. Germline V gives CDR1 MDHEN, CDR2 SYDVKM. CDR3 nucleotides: TGTGCCAGCAGTACCGGGACAGGGGGCTTGGAGACCCAGTACTTC. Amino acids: CASSTGTGGLETQYF.

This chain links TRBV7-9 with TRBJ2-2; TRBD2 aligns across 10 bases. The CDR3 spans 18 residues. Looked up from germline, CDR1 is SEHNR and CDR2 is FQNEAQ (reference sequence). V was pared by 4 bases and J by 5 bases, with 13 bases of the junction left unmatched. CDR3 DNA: TGTGCCAGCAGCTCTCGCCGGTTAGCGGGAGGATTTACCGGGGAGCTGTTTTTT. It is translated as CASSSRRLAGGFTGELFF.

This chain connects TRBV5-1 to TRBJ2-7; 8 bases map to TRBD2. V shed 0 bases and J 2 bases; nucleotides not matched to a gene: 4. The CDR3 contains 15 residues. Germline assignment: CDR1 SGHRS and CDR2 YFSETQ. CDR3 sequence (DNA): TGCGCCAGCAGCTTGGGGGTAGCGGGAACCTACGAGCAGTACTTC. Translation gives CASSLGVAGTYEQYF.

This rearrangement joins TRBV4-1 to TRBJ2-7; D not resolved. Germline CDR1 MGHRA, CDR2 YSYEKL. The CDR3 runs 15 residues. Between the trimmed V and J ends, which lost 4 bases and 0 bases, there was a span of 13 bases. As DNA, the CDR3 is TGCGCCAGCAGCCCCGGCGGCGGCTCCTCCTACGAGCAGTACTTC. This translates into CASSPGGGSSYEQYF.

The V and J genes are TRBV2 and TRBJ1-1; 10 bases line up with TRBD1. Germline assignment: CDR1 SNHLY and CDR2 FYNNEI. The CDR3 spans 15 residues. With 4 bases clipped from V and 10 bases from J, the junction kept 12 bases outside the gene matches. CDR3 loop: CASSALATGGGGAFF. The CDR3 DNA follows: TGTGCCAGCAGTGCGTTAGCGACAGGGGGCGGAGGAGCTTTCTTT.

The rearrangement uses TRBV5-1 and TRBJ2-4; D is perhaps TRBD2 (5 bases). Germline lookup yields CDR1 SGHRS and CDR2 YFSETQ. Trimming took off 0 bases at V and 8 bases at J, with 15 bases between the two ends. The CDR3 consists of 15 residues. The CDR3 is CASSLARLIGDIQYF. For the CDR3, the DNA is TGCGCCAGCAGCTTGGCCAGACTAATTGGGGACATTCAGTACTTC.

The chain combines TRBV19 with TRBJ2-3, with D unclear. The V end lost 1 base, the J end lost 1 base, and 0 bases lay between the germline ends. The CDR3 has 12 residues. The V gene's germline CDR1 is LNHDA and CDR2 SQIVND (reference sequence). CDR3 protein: CASSIGTDTQYF. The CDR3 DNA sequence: TGTGCCAGTAGTATAGGCACAGATACGCAGTATTTT.

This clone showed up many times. This CDR3 reads CAISRDREGEQYF. The DNA for the CDR3 is TGTGCCATCAGCCGGGACAGGGAGGGCGAGCAGTACTTC. The V gene is TRBV10-3, the J gene TRBJ2-7; 9 bases are shared with TRBD1. Per germline, CDR1 ENHRY and CDR2 SYGVKD. This CDR3 has 13 residues. The ends lost 6 bases at V and 6 bases at J; junction bases unmatched: 6.

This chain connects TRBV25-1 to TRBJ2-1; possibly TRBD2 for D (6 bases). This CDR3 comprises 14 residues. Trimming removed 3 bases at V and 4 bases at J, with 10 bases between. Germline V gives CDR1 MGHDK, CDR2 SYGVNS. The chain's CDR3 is CASSDSGIYNEQFF. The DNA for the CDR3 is TGTGCCAGCAGTGATAGCGGTATTTACAATGAGCAGTTCTTC.

The CDR3 nucleotides are TGTGCCAGCAGCTTATTAGGGACAGGAGTCCTCTCCTACGAGCAGTACTTC. Protein product: CASSLLGTGVLSYEQYF. The genes are TRBV7-9 and TRBJ2-7; 8 positions match TRBD1. V trimming: 2 bases; J trimming: 0 bases; junction bases outside the gene matches: 9. This CDR3 spans 17 amino acids. Germline CDR1 is SEHNR and CDR2 is FQNEAQ (reference sequence).

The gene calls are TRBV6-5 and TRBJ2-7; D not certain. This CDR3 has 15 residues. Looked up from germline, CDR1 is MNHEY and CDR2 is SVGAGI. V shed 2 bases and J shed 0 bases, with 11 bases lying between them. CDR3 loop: CASSYARTGSYEQYF. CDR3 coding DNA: TGTGCCAGCAGTTACGCCCGGACGGGCTCCTACGAGCAGTACTTC.

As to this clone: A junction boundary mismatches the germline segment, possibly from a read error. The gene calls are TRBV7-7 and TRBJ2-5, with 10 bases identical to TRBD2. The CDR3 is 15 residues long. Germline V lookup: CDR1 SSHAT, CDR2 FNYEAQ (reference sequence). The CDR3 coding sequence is TGTGCTAGCAGCTCCCCCGGGACTAGCGACGAGACCCAGTACTTC. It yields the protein CASSSPGTSDETQYF.

CDR3 bases: TGCAGCGTTGCCCCGACCCCACGTGGCGAGCAGTACTTC. It translates to CSVAPTPRGEQYF. This rearrangement joins TRBV29-1 to TRBJ2-7; D gene uncertain. Germline CDR1 and CDR2: SQVTM and ANQGSEA. Trimming took 4 bases from V and 6 from J, leaving 16 bases between them. CDR3 length: 13 residues.